Each of the 30 T cell receptor beta chains below was sequenced from the same sample in a study of beta chain features in type 1 diabetes. Every bit of the isolated RNA underwent reverse transcription, so sequencing read expressed TCRB transcripts. The repertoire was sequenced with immunoSEQ multiplex PCR; TCRdb's copy has only in-frame clones and lacks some. The sample lists some 360,000 clones, about 18% occurring once. The sample comprised naive CD4+ T cells from blood. These receptors originate from a woman aged 18-30 years in good health.

This clone was observed a few times. This chain uses TRBV28 with TRBJ2-7, with 7 bases that match TRBD1. CDR3 length: 13 amino acids. V shed 5 bases and J 6 bases; nucleotides not matched to a gene: 7. From germline, CDR1 is MDHEN and CDR2 SYDVKM. The CDR3 DNA is TGTGCCAGCAGTCCTCGACAGGGATCCGAGCAGTACTTC. It encodes CASSPRQGSEQYF. Looking up the rest from reference TRBV28 and TRBJ2-7 gives the full variable domain: DVKVTQSSRYLVKRTGEKVFLECVQDMDHENMFWYRQDPGLGLRLIYFSYDVKMKEKGDIPEGYSVSREKKERFSLILESASTNQTSMYLCASSPRQGSEQYFGPGTRLTVT.

This clone was counted only a few times. This chain connects TRBV15 to TRBJ2-1; no firm D call. The germline V gene has CDR1 LNHNV and CDR2 YYDKDF (reference sequence). CDR3 length: 14 amino acids. V dropped 3 bases and J dropped 0 bases, with 6 bases sitting between them. This CDR3 is CATSRESSYNEQFF. As DNA, the CDR3 is TGTGCCACCAGCAGGGAGAGCTCCTACAATGAGCAGTTCTTC.

The chain joins TRBV9 to TRBJ1-2, with D perhaps TRBD1 (6 bases). The germline V gene encodes CDR1 SGDLS and CDR2 YYNGEE. This CDR3 has 14 amino acids. The germline V and J ends were trimmed by 4 bases and 10 bases, with 20 bases remaining between them. CDR3 loop: CASSKLDTGLSYTF. Here the CDR3 DNA reads TGTGCCAGCAGCAAACTCGACACAGGGTTGTCCTACACCTTC.

The rearrangement links TRBV6-1 to TRBJ1-5; D remains ambiguous. The CDR3 spans 15 residues. The V gene lost 4 bases and the J gene lost 0 bases, with 10 bases spanning the gap. Germline V gives CDR1 MNHNS, CDR2 SASEGT. CDR3 in amino acids: CASSAGGPSNQPQHF. The CDR3 DNA reads TGTGCCAGCAGTGCTGGCGGGCCTAGCAATCAGCCCCAGCATTTT.

V and J are TRBV27 and TRBJ2-3; 7 nucleotides align to TRBD2. The CDR3 runs to 15 residues. The germline CDR1 and CDR2 sequences are MNHEY and SMNVEV (reference sequence). The junction had 5 bases not matched to a gene; V was cut back by 3 bases and J by 2 bases. The CDR3 region is CASSFERDYTDTQYF. The CDR3 region has the DNA TGTGCCAGCAGTTTCGAGCGGGACTACACAGATACGCAGTATTTT.

The V and J genes are TRBV5-1 and TRBJ2-7; D gene uncertain. CDR3 length equals 18 residues. Per germline, CDR1 SGHRS and CDR2 YFSETQ. V lost 0 bases and J 0 bases, leaving 19 bases between the germline ends. The CDR3 bases are TGCGCCAGCAGCTTGGCCGATAAAGCAGGTCTCAGCTCCTACGAGCAGTACTTC. It codes for CASSLADKAGLSSYEQYF.

V and J are TRBV27 and TRBJ2-7, with D possibly being TRBD1 (6 bases). The germline gives CDR1 MNHEY, CDR2 SMNVEV (reference sequence). This CDR3 has 15 residues. V was clipped by 8 bases and J by 4 bases, with 21 bases between them. Here the CDR3 reads CASRRVAGASYEQYF. Written as DNA, the CDR3 is TGTGCCAGCCGACGGGTGGCAGGGGCTTCGTACGAGCAGTACTTC.

DNA for the CDR3: TGCAGCGTTAGGACAGGCGTGGTGGACACTGAAGCTTTCTTT. It encodes CSVRTGVVDTEAFF. V and J are TRBV29-1 and TRBJ1-1, with 7 bases identical to TRBD1. Trimming removed 5 bases from V and 3 bases from J; junction bases left unmatched: 9. This CDR3 has 14 residues. Germline V gene data show CDR1 as SQVTM and CDR2 as ANQGSEA.

The CDR3 loop reads CASSDLGDRVAGYTF. The CDR3 bases are TGTGCCAGCTCGGACCTAGGGGACAGGGTTGCTGGCTACACCTTC. V and J are TRBV18 and TRBJ1-2, with TRBD1 identical over 9 bases. The V gene's germline CDR1 is KGHSH and CDR2 LQKENI. This CDR3 is built from 15 residues. Trimming cost V 6 bases and J 7 bases; bases outside gene matches: 12.

This clone has more than one count but fewer than ten. The rearrangement joins TRBV29-1 to TRBJ2-3; tentative D call: TRBD2 (7 bases). With 5 bases removed from V and 2 bases from J, the gap between germline ends came to 14 bases. The CDR3 totals 14 residues. The V gene's germline CDR1 is SQVTM and CDR2 ANQGSEA. The chain's CDR3 is CSVSRGALTDTQYF. The DNA of the CDR3 is TGCAGCGTTTCACGGGGGGCCCTCACAGATACGCAGTATTTT.

In its sample, this clone was seen a few times. V and J are TRBV28 and TRBJ2-7; D is undetermined. V lost 6 bases and J lost 2, with 8 bases in between. CDR1 and CDR2 from the germline V gene are MDHEN and SYDVKM. CDR3 length equals 12 residues. DNA of the CDR3: TGTGCCAGCAGATCGTCCGCCTACGAGCAGTACTTC. Its translation: CASRSSAYEQYF.

This chain uses TRBV6-5 with TRBJ2-7, with 8 bases matching TRBD1. V lost 6 bases, J lost 1 base, and 8 bases stayed unmatched. Per germline, CDR1 MNHEY and CDR2 SVGAGI. This CDR3 spans 15 amino acids. This CDR3 is CASSQGQGKSYEQYF. The DNA for the CDR3 is TGTGCCAGCAGCCAAGGACAGGGTAAATCCTACGAGCAGTACTTC.

The V call is TRBV15, the J call TRBJ1-4; 7 bases align to TRBD1. V dropped 3 bases and J dropped 7; count of bases not matched to a gene: 8. The CDR3 extends over 15 amino acids. Germline assignment: CDR1 LNHNV and CDR2 YYDKDF (reference sequence). CDR3 DNA sequence: TGTGCCACCAGCAGCAGAGGGGGCGCCGTTGAAAAACTGTTTTTT. It encodes CATSSRGGAVEKLFF.

In this sample, this clone turned up a few times. This rearrangement joins TRBV29-1 to TRBJ2-2; D ambiguous. This CDR3 has 11 amino acids. Germline values: CDR1 SQVTM, CDR2 ANQGSEA. The V gene lost 5 bases and the J gene lost 3 bases, with 4 bases spanning the gap. Here the CDR3 DNA reads TGCAGCGTTACTGACACCGGGGAGCTGTTTTTT. Translating gives CSVTDTGELFF.

The table lists this clone with a few counts. The gene calls are TRBV13 and TRBJ2-4; D perhaps matches TRBD2 (6 bases). The germline CDR1 and CDR2 sequences are PRHDT and FYEKMQ (reference sequence). The CDR3 covers 17 residues. Trimming removed 4 bases at V and 9 bases at J, with 25 bases between. CDR3 DNA sequence: TGTGCCAGCAGCTCCGCAAGAGGGGAGGCACCGAGGGGCATTCAGTACTTC. Protein: CASSSARGEAPRGIQYF. Full variable domain (missing parts from reference TRBV13 and TRBJ2-4): AAGVIQSPRHLIKEKRETATLKCYPIPRHDTVYWYQQGPGQDPQFLISFYEKMQSDKGSIPDRFSAQQFSDYHSELNMSSLELGDSALYFCASSSARGEAPRGIQYFGAGTRLSVL.

The chain recombines TRBV19 with TRBJ2-5; D is unresolved. Germline-derived CDR1 and CDR2 are LNHDA and SQIVND (reference sequence). V shed 7 bases and J shed 4 bases, with 16 bases lying between them. The CDR3 is 14 residues long. The CDR3 DNA is TGTGCCAGTAAAGGAACCCATAGGAGAGAGACCCAGTACTTC. This translates into CASKGTHRRETQYF.

The chain links TRBV9 to TRBJ1-1, with 7 bases lining up with TRBD1. Germline V gives CDR1 SGDLS, CDR2 YYNGEE. Unmatched junction bases numbered 5, after V lost 0 bases and J lost 0 bases. This CDR3 is 16 amino acids long. This chain's CDR3 is CASSVGQGPMNTEAFF. In DNA, the CDR3 is TGTGCCAGCAGCGTAGGACAGGGACCCATGAACACTGAAGCTTTCTTT.

This clone was seen a few times. The chain joins TRBV2 to TRBJ1-5; perhaps TRBD1 as D (5 bases). The germline CDR1 and CDR2 sequences are SNHLY and FYNNEI. This CDR3 region has 13 residues. V dropped 1 base and J dropped 8 bases, with 9 bases sitting between them. CDR3 region: CASSEEWGEPQHF. CDR3 nucleotide sequence: TGTGCCAGCAGTGAAGAATGGGGGGAGCCCCAGCATTTT.

The chain is built from TRBV4-1 and TRBJ1-4; tentatively, D is TRBD1 (6 bases). The germline V and J ends were trimmed by 4 bases and 7 bases, with 16 bases remaining between them. The CDR3 runs 15 residues. CDR1 MGHRA and CDR2 YSYEKL come from the germline V gene. In nucleotides, the CDR3 is TGCGCCAGCAGCCCTCAACAGGGAAAGGCTGAAAAACTGTTTTTT. It specifies CASSPQQGKAEKLFF.

This chain joins TRBV11-3 and TRBJ2-1, with 8 nucleotides matching TRBD1. J lost 7 bases, V lost 4 bases, and 9 bases had no gene match. This CDR3 comprises 15 residues. CDR1 and CDR2 from the germline V gene are SGHNT and YENEEA. CDR3 DNA: TGTGCCAGCAGCTCAGGGGGCTCCAAACAAAATGAGCAGTTCTTC. It encodes CASSSGGSKQNEQFF.

The V gene is TRBV30, the J gene TRBJ2-5, with 10 bases fitting TRBD2. CDR3 size: 14 residues. The germline V gene has CDR1 GTSNPN and CDR2 SVGIG (reference sequence). V dropped 3 bases and J dropped 1; count of bases not matched to a gene: 2. CDR3 residues: CAWRLAGIQETQYF. CDR3 in DNA: TGTGCCTGGAGACTAGCGGGGATCCAAGAGACCCAGTACTTC.

CDR3 region: CSVGPGHSYEQYF. CDR3 nucleotides: TGCAGCGTGGGACCGGGACACTCCTACGAGCAGTACTTC. The rearrangement links TRBV29-1 to TRBJ2-7; the D gene is possibly TRBD1 (6 bases). Trimming pared 6 bases from V and 0 bases from J, leaving 12 bases between. Germline V gene lookup returns CDR1 SQVTM and CDR2 ANQGSEA. The CDR3 loop spans 13 amino acids.

As DNA, the CDR3 is TGTGCCATCAGCTTAGCGGGAGGGCCCGAAGATACGCAGTATTTT. It codes for CAISLAGGPEDTQYF. This chain joins TRBV10-3 and TRBJ2-3, with 11 bases identical to TRBD2. CDR1 and CDR2 (germline): ENHRY, SYGVKD. J lost 5 bases, V lost 6 bases, and 7 bases had no gene match. CDR3 size: 15 residues.

The chain links TRBV29-1 to TRBJ2-1, with 8 bases that match TRBD2. Germline values: CDR1 SQVTM, CDR2 ANQGSEA. V lost 2 bases, J lost 8 bases, and 20 bases stayed unmatched. The CDR3 has 18 residues. The DNA for the CDR3 is TGCAGCGTTGAATATCCCAGGGGTAAGCGGGAGCGAGGTTATGAGCAGTTCTTC. Its translation: CSVEYPRGKRERGYEQFF.

The chain links TRBV4-2 to TRBJ2-3; 7 bases are a match to TRBD2. This CDR3 spans 16 amino acids. V lost 0 bases, J lost 5 bases, and 8 bases stayed unmatched. Germline V lookup: CDR1 LGHNA, CDR2 YNFKEQ. The CDR3 DNA sequence: TGTGCCAGCAGCCAAGAACAGCGGGGAGCGGGAGATACGCAGTATTTT. Its translation: CASSQEQRGAGDTQYF.

This clone was seen more than once but under ten times. J is TRBJ1-1 and V is TRBV30, with unresolved D. The CDR3 contains 13 residues. CDR1 and CDR2 (germline): GTSNPN, SVGIG (reference sequence). V gave up 1 base and J gave up 2 bases, with 8 bases separating them. The CDR3 coding sequence is TGTGCCTGGAGTGCGCGGGGAAACACTGAAGCTTTCTTT. It specifies CAWSARGNTEAFF.

This rearrangement joins TRBV18 to TRBJ2-3; maybe TRBD1 (5 bases). The V end lost 5 bases, the J end lost 3 bases, and 12 bases lay between the germline ends. The CDR3 consists of 14 residues. Germline CDR1 KGHSH, CDR2 LQKENI. The DNA of the CDR3 is TGTGCCAGCTCAACCTCAGGGTTTACAGATACGCAGTATTTT. It yields the protein CASSTSGFTDTQYF.

This chain connects TRBV9 to TRBJ2-5; D unresolved. Trimming left V 0 bases short and J 2 bases short, with 11 bases between. Germline lookup yields CDR1 SGDLS and CDR2 YYNGEE. CDR3 length equals 15 residues. CDR3 bases: TGTGCCAGCAGCGTAGCCCCGACACCTCAAGAGACCCAGTACTTC. Translation gives CASSVAPTPQETQYF.

Written as DNA, the CDR3 is TGTGCCCGTGGGGACATGGAAGGCTACACCTTC. It codes for CARGDMEGYTF. The chain is built from TRBV19 and TRBJ1-2; perhaps TRBD1 as D (6 bases). This CDR3 contains 11 residues. The germline V and J ends were trimmed by 11 bases and 8 bases, with 15 bases remaining between them. The germline V gene has CDR1 LNHDA and CDR2 SQIVND (reference sequence).

In regard to this clone: Distinct nucleotide sequences in the sample also encode this CDR3. The rearrangement uses TRBV30 and TRBJ2-5, with D perhaps matching TRBD1 (6 bases). The CDR3 sequence is 12 residues long. Germline V gives CDR1 GTSNPN, CDR2 SVGIG (reference sequence). Trimming stripped 3 bases from V and 5 bases from J, with 10 bases between. The CDR3 bases are TGTGCCTGGAGCCTTCAGGGGGAGACCCAGTACTTC. Encoded protein: CAWSLQGETQYF. Drawing the rest from reference TRBV30 and TRBJ2-5, the complete variable domain is SQTIHQWPATLVQPVGSPLSLECTVEGTSNPNLYWYRQAAGRGLQLLFYSVGIGQISSEVPQNLSASRPQDRQFILSSKKLLLSDSGFYLCAWSLQGETQYFGPGTRLLVL.